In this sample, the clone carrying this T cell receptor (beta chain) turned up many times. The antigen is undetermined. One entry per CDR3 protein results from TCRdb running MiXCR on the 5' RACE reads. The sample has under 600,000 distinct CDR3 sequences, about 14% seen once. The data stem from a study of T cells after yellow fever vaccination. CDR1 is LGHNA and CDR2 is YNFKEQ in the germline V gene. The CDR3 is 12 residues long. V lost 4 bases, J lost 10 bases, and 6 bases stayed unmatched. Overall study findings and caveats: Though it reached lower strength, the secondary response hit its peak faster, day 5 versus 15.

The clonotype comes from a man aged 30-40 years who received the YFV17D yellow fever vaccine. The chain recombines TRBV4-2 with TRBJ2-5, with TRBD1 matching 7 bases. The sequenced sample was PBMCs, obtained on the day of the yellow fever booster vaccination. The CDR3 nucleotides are TGTGCCAGCAGCCCAGGGGGATTGGACCAGTACTTC. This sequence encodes CASSPGGLDQYF.